This T cell receptor (beta chain) stems from a study of vaccination and CD4 T cells after COVID-19. Stated treatment: roughly ten-day PBMC culture with coronavirus spike peptide pools or control peptides (ViraFEST assay). Sequence data for DNA of cultured CD4+ T cells were generated by the Oncomine TCR Beta short-read assay. MiXCR, run by TCRdb on the PCR reads, gives a single entry per CDR3 protein. The data contain 13,000 or so distinct CDR3 sequences, under 45% of them singletons. The CDR3 has 12 amino acids. V was shortened by 6 bases and J by 7 bases, with 9 bases between the two germline ends. CDR1 and CDR2 from the germline V gene are SGHTA and FQGNSA. The count of this clonotype is one. Its antigen is as yet unknown.

V and J are TRBV7-2 and TRBJ1-4, with a weak D call TRBD1 (5 bases). The sequencing sample was made of CD4+ T cells from blood, cultured in vitro. The source of this sequence is a human donor who had recovered from COVID-19. CDR3 bases: TGTGCCAGCAGTTGGGGGAGTGAAAAACTGTTTTTT. Amino acids: CASSWGSEKLFF.